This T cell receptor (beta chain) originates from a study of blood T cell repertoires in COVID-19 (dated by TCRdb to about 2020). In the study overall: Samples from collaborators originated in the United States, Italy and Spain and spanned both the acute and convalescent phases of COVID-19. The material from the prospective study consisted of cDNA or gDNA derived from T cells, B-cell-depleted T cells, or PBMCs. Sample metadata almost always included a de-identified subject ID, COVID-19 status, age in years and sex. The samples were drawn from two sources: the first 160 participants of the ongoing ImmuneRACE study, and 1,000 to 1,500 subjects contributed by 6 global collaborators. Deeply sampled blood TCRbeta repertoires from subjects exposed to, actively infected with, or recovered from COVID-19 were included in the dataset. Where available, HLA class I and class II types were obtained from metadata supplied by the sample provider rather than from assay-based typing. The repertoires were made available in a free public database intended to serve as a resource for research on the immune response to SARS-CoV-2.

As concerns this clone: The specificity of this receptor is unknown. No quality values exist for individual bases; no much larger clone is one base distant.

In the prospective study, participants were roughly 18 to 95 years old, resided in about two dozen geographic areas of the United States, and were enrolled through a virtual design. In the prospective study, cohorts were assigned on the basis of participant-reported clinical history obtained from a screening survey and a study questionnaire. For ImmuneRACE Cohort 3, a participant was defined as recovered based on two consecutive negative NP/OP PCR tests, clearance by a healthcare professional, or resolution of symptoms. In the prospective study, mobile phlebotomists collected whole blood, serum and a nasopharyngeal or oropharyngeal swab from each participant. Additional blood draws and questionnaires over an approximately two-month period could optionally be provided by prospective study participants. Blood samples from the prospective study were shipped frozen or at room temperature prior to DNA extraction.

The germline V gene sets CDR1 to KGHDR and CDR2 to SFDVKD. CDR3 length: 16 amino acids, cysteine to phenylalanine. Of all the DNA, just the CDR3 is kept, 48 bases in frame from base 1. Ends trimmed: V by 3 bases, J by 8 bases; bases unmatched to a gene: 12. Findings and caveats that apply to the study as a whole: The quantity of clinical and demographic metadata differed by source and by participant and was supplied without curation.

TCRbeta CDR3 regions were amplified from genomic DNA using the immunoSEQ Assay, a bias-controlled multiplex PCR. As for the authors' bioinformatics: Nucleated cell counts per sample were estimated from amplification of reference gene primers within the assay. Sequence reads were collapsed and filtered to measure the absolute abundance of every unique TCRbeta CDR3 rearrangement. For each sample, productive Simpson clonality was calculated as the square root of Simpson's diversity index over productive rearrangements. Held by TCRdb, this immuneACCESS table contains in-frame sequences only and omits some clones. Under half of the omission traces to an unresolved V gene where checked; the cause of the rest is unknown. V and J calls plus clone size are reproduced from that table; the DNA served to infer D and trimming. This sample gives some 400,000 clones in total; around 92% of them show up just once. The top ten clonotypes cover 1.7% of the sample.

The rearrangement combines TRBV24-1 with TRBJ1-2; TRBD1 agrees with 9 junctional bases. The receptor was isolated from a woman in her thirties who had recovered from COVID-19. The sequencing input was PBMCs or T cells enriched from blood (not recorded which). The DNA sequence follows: TGTGCCACCAGTGATCCCGGGACAGGGATTATGGGGGGCTACACCTTC. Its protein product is CATSDPGTGIMGGYTF.